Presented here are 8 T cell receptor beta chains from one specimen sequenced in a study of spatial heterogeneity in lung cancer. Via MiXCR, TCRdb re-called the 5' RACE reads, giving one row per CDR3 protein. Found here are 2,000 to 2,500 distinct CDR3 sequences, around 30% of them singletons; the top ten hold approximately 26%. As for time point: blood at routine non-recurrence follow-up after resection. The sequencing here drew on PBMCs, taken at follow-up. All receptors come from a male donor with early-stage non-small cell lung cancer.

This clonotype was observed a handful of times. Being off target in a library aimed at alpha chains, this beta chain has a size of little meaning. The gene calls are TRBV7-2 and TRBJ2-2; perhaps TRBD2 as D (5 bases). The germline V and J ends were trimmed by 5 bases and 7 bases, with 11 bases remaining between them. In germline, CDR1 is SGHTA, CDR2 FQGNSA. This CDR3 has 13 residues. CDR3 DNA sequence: TGTGCCAGCAGCCCCAGCGCGGGCGGGGAGCTGTTTTTT. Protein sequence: CASSPSAGGELFF. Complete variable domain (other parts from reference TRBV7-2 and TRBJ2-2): GAGVSQSPSNKVTEKGKDVELRCDPISGHTALYWYRQSLGQGLEFLIYFQGNSAPDKSGLPSDRFSAERTGGSVSTLTIQRTQQEDSAVYLCASSPSAGGELFFGEGSRLTVL.

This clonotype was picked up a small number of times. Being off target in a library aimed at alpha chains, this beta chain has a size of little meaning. The CDR3: CASSPSASGSADTQYF. As DNA, the CDR3 is TGTGCCAGCAGCCCCTCGGCTAGCGGGAGTGCAGATACGCAGTATTTT. The J gene is TRBJ2-3, the V gene TRBV7-3; 10 bases align to TRBD2. J gave up 4 bases and V 5 bases, and 9 bases lay outside the gene matches. CDR3 length equals 16 residues. The V gene's germline CDR1 is SGHTA and CDR2 FQGTGA.

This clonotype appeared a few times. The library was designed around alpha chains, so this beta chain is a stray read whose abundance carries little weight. CDR3 in DNA: TGCAGTGCATCCCGACAACGGCGAGCGTGGGGCTACACCTTC. It yields the protein CSASRQRRAWGYTF. The chain links TRBV20-1 to TRBJ1-2; D not certain. Between the trimmed V and J ends, which lost 6 bases and 8 bases, there was a span of 22 bases. In germline, CDR1 is DFQATT, CDR2 SNEGSKA (reference sequence). The CDR3 has 14 residues.

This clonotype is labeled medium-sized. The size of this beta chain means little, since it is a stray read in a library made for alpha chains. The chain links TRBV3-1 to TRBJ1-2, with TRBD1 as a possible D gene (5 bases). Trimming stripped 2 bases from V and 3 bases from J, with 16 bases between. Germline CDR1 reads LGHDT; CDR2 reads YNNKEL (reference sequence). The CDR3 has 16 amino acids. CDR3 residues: CASSQPPGGAHYGYTF. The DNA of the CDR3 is TGTGCCAGCAGCCAACCCCCCGGAGGGGCCCACTATGGCTACACCTTC.

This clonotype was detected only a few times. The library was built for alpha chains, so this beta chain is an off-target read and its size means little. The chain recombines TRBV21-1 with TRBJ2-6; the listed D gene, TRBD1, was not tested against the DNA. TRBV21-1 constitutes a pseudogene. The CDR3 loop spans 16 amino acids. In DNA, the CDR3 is TGTGCCAGCAGCACGAAGAGGGGGCCAGGGGCCAACGTCCTGACTTTC. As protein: CASSTKRGPGANVLTF.

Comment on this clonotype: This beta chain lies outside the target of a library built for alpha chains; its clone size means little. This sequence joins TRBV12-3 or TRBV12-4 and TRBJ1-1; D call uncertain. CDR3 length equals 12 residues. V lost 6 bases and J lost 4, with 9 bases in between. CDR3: CASSRRSTEAFF. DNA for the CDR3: TGTGCCAGCAGCCGAAGGTCCACTGAAGCTTTCTTT.

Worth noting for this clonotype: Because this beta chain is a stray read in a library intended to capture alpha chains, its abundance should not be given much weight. The DNA for the CDR3 is TGTGCCAGCAGCCCTCAGGGTCAGCCCCAGCATTTT. Protein product: CASSPQGQPQHF. V is TRBV12-3 or TRBV12-4 and J is TRBJ1-5; perhaps TRBD1 as D (5 bases). This CDR3 has 12 amino acids. V dropped 6 bases and J dropped 6 bases, with 9 bases sitting between them.

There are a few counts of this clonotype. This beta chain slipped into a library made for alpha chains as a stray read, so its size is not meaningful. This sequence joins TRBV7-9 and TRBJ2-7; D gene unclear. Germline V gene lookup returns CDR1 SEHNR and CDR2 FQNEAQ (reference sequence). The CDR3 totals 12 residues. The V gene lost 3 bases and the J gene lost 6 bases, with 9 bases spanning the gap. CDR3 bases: TGTGCCAGCAGCTTTCCGGCGCTCGAGCAGTACTTC. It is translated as CASSFPALEQYF. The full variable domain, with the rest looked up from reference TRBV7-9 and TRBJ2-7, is DTGVSQNPRHKITKRGQNVTFRCDPISEHNRLYWYRQTLGQGPEFLTYFQNEAQLEKSRLLSDRFSAERPKGSFSTLEIQRTEQGDSAMYLCASSFPALEQYFGPGTRLTVT.